The T cell receptor (beta chain) under discussion was sequenced for a study of OX40 agonist ivuxolimab in advanced cancers. The count of this clone is one. The CDR3 is made up of 15 amino acids. V was cut by 0 bases and J by 4 bases, with 9 bases left in between. Germline assignment: CDR1 LGHNA and CDR2 YSLEER. Sequenced by immunoSEQ multiplex PCR; TCRdb stores in-frame clones only, minus some. The sample contains about 77,000 clones, 65% to 90% of which appear only once. The rearrangement joins TRBV4-3 to TRBJ2-2; D is possibly TRBD1 (5 bases). This sequence originates from an adult with an advanced solid tumor such as melanoma, head and neck, liver or kidney cancer. Source: CD4+ or CD8+ T cells sorted from blood, taken in a trial of the OX40 agonist ivuxolimab. CDR3 protein: CASSQDQGSTGELFF. CDR3 bases: TGCGCCAGCAGCCAAGATCAGGGAAGCACCGGGGAGCTGTTTTTT.